This entry describes one TCR beta chain. Treatment specified: roughly 19 received Ad26.COV2.S at low or high dose, single or two shots; five or six received placebo; per-sample allocation not given. Sampling occurred on day 63 after the first vaccine or placebo injection. The sample belongs to a study of Ad26.COV2.S vaccination and SARS-CoV-2 variants. Germline V gene data show CDR1 as SGHAT and CDR2 as FQNNGV. Trimming took 6 bases from V and 0 from J, leaving 9 bases between them. CDR3 size: 14 residues. The protocol was immunoSEQ multiplex PCR, while the TCRdb copy is restricted to in-frame clones and leaves out a portion. The sample contains a few hundred thousand clones, about four fifths of which appear only once.

The receptor was isolated from a person aged 18-60 years who received the Ad26.COV2.S COVID-19 vaccine or a placebo. Sequenced here: peripheral blood, sampled in a trial of Ad26.COV2.S vaccine versus placebo. The chain employs TRBV11-2 and TRBJ1-5; D is unclear. The CDR3 bases are TGTGCCAGCAGTCGCTCCGCTAGCAATCAGCCCCAGCATTTT. This translates into CASSRSASNQPQHF.